One and the same sample provided the 14 T cell receptor beta chains below, sequenced in a study of T cells after yellow fever vaccination (dated by TCRdb to the late 2010s). The sample's treatment or condition, from its label and the paper: live attenuated yellow fever vaccine strain. Libraries were prepared through 5' RACE. The data were produced on an Illumina HiSeq 2500. Using fastp trimming at Q25 and MiXCR clonotype assembly, TCRdb reanalyzed the public sequencing data and kept in-frame beta chains. Each entry merges the rows of one CDR3 protein and shows their most common DNA and genes. For this sample there are roughly 32,000 distinct CDR3 sequences; less than 8% appear just once. Roughly 23% of the sample comes from the top ten. Sample: PBMCs, either bulk or a sorted T-cell subset (CD4+, CD8+, memory, or dextramer-sorted; not recorded which), taken on the day of the first yellow fever vaccination. The receptors stem from a young man who received the YFV17D yellow fever vaccine.

This clonotype has a count of ten or more. The rearrangement uses TRBV5-6 and TRBJ2-2; D is possibly TRBD2 (5 bases). The CDR3 has 12 amino acids. Trimming took off 2 bases at V and 8 bases at J, with 7 bases between the two ends. The germline V gene encodes CDR1 SGHDT and CDR2 YYEEEE. DNA for the CDR3: TGTGCCAGCAGCTTTGGCGGGGGGGAGCTGTTTTTT. This gives the protein CASSFGGGELFF.

This clonotype showed up many times. The CDR3 coding sequence is TGTGCCAGCAGTTTCTCCGCGGCTAATGAAAAACTGTTTTTT. This translates into CASSFSAANEKLFF. The rearrangement uses TRBV12-3 or TRBV12-4 and TRBJ1-4, with unresolved D. The CDR3 loop spans 14 amino acids. The V end was cut by 3 bases, the J end by 3 bases, with 8 bases between.

This clonotype was seen a handful of times. V and J are TRBV12-3 or TRBV12-4 and TRBJ1-2; weak D call: TRBD1 (5 bases). Deletions cut 6 bases from V and 5 bases from J, with 10 bases between. This CDR3 has 12 residues. The CDR3, as DNA: TGTGCCAGCAGAACAGGCGGATATGGCTACACCTTC. It yields the protein CASRTGGYGYTF.

As for this clonotype: Just one base apart from a much larger clone, this may be a read error. The chain employs TRBV20-1 and TRBJ1-1; tentative D call: TRBD1 (6 bases). This CDR3 comprises 13 residues. CDR1 is DFQATT and CDR2 is SNEGSKA in the germline V gene (reference sequence). The CDR3 bases are TGCAGTGCCCTTACTCAGGGGTTGACTGAAGCTTTATTT. Translation gives CSALTQGLTEALF.

This rearrangement joins TRBV15 to TRBJ1-3; D gene unclear. Germline CDR1 and CDR2: LNHNV and YYDKDF (reference sequence). Trimming took 5 bases from V and 0 from J, leaving 8 bases between them. The CDR3 runs 14 residues. CDR3 coding DNA: TGTGCCACCAGCTCGCCGAACTCTGGAAACACCATATATTTT. It is translated as CATSSPNSGNTIYF.

The chain couples TRBV11-2 to TRBJ2-2; D gene uncertain. The V and J ends lost 3 bases and 1 base respectively, with 9 bases between them. CDR3 length equals 15 residues. CDR1 and CDR2 (germline): SGHAT, FQNNGV. CDR3 sequence reads: CASSFLIENTGELFF. The CDR3 nucleotides are TGTGCCAGCAGCTTTTTGATAGAGAACACCGGGGAGCTGTTTTTT.

The rearrangement links TRBV5-1 to TRBJ2-6; D not certain. The CDR3 length is 14 residues. Trimming took off 6 bases at V and 4 bases at J, with 11 bases between the two ends. Germline V gene data show CDR1 as SGHRS and CDR2 as YFSETQ. CDR3 sequence (DNA): TGCGCCAGCAAGGACGGCTGGGGGGCCAACGTCCTGACTTTC. Its translation: CASKDGWGANVLTF.

This clonotype has ten or more counts. This sequence joins TRBV5-1 and TRBJ2-2; D perhaps matches TRBD2 (7 bases). The CDR3 length is 16 residues. The germline V and J ends were trimmed by 5 bases and 2 bases, with 16 bases remaining between them. CDR1 and CDR2 from the germline V gene are SGHRS and YFSETQ. The CDR3 DNA sequence: TGCGCCAGCAGGAGGGGGGGATCCGCAAACACCGGGGAGCTGTTTTTT. Protein: CASRRGGSANTGELFF. Combining the CDR3 with reference TRBV5-1 and TRBJ2-2 gives the whole variable domain KAGVTQTPRYLIKTRGQQVTLSCSPISGHRSVSWYQQTPGQGLQFLFEYFSETQRNKGNFPGRFSGRQFSNSRSEMNVSTLELGDSALYLCASRRGGSANTGELFFGEGSRLTVL.

Many counts were recorded for this clonotype. The V call is TRBV29-1, the J call TRBJ2-7; TRBD2 aligns across 11 bases. Germline V gene data show CDR1 as SQVTM and CDR2 as ANQGSEA. Trimming at V came to 1 base and at J to 3 bases, leaving 8 bases not matched to a gene. The CDR3 totals 16 residues. Written as DNA, the CDR3 is TGCAGCGTTGAAGGGCTAGAGACTAGCGGGGACTACGAGCAGTACTTC. Translation: CSVEGLETSGDYEQYF.

In its sample, this clonotype was seen a few times. The J gene is TRBJ2-3, the V gene TRBV5-1; D unresolved. V was clipped by 1 base and J by 1 base, with 10 bases between them. The V gene's germline CDR1 is SGHRS and CDR2 YFSETQ. This CDR3 comprises 15 residues. The CDR3 reads CASSLSTSRTDTQYF. The CDR3, as DNA: TGCGCCAGCAGCTTGTCGACGAGCCGCACAGATACGCAGTATTTT. Full variable domain (rest looked up from reference TRBV5-1 and TRBJ2-3): KAGVTQTPRYLIKTRGQQVTLSCSPISGHRSVSWYQQTPGQGLQFLFEYFSETQRNKGNFPGRFSGRQFSNSRSEMNVSTLELGDSALYLCASSLSTSRTDTQYFGPGTRLTVL.

This chain joins TRBV6-1 and TRBJ2-6; D remains ambiguous. Germline CDR1 reads MNHNS; CDR2 reads SASEGT. The V gene lost 1 base and the J gene lost 0 bases, with 4 bases spanning the gap. The CDR3 has 15 residues. The CDR3 DNA reads as TGTGCCAGCAGTGAAGGGGGCTCTGGGGCCAACGTCCTGACTTTC. It translates to CASSEGGSGANVLTF.

This clonotype came up many times. J is TRBJ2-3 and V is TRBV4-1; 8 nucleotides match TRBD1. The junction had 4 bases not matched to a gene; V was cut back by 1 base and J by 7 bases. The germline V gene encodes CDR1 MGHRA and CDR2 YSYEKL. The CDR3 is 14 residues long. This chain's CDR3 is CASSQVDRVNTQYF. The DNA of the CDR3 is TGCGCCAGCAGCCAAGTGGACAGGGTCAATACGCAGTATTTT.

This clonotype occurred many times. J is TRBJ2-7 and V is TRBV7-2; TRBD1 might be the D (6 bases). Germline CDR1 SGHTA, CDR2 FQGNSA. V was pared by 1 base and J by 0 bases, with 10 bases between. This CDR3 is built from 15 residues. CDR3 amino acids: CASSLGGPTSYEQYV. CDR3 DNA sequence: TGTGCCAGCAGCTTAGGGGGGCCAACCTCCTACGAGCAGTACGTC.

This clonotype has a count of ten or more. This chain links TRBV24-1 with TRBJ2-1; D gene unclear. The CDR3 has 13 amino acids. Trimming stripped 4 bases from V and 3 bases from J, with 6 bases between. The germline CDR1 and CDR2 sequences are KGHDR and SFDVKD. This CDR3 reads CATSDRFYNEQFF. The CDR3 nucleotides read TGTGCCACCAGTGACCGGTTCTACAATGAGCAGTTCTTC.